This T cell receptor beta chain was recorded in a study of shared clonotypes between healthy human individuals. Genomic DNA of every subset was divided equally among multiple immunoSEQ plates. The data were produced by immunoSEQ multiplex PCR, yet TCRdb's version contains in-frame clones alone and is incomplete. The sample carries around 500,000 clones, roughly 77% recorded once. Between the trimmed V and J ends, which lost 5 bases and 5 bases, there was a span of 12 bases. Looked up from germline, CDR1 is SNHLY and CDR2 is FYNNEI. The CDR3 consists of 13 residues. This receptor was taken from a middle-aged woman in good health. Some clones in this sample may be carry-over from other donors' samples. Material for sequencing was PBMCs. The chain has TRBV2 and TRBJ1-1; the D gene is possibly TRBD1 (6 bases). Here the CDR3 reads CASSLDSGTEAFF. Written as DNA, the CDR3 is TGTGCCAGCAGTTTGGACAGTGGGACTGAAGCTTTCTTT.